These T cell receptor beta chains were read from a single sample in a study of breast tumors, draining lymph nodes, adjacent tissues. TCRdb analysed the multiplex PCR reads with MiXCR anew, one entry per CDR3 protein. The repertoire holds around 100,000 distinct CDR3 sequences, about 20% seen once, with roughly 1.2% in the top ten. Sequencing was done on a sample of axillary lymph node tissue. Receptor source: a female donor with breast cancer. Some clones in this sample may be carry-over from other donors' samples. CDR3s include the opening cysteine and the closing phenylalanine or tryptophan. The order of the fields is V gene, D gene, clone size, J gene, CDR3 DNA, CDR3 protein. D genes are given only for firm matches. Clone size is stated in some rows and not others, as once, few, many or a class when expanded.

v_call: TRBV5-8
d_call: .
clone_size: many
j_call: TRBJ2-3
cdr3_nt: TGTGCCAGCAGCTTGGACGAGAGGGCAGGGTTGGCAGATACGCAGTATTTT
cdr3_aa: CASSLDERAGLADTQYF

v_call: TRBV6-5
d_call: .
clone_size: many
j_call: TRBJ1-3
cdr3_nt: TGTGCCAGCAGTTACGGATCGGGGGCGGGGGGAAACACCATATATTTT
cdr3_aa: CASSYGSGAGGNTIYF

v_call: TRBV30
d_call: .
clone_size: many
j_call: TRBJ1-2
cdr3_nt: TGTGCCGGCCCCCGGGACACCGGCTTTGGCTACACCTTC
cdr3_aa: CAGPRDTGFGYTF

v_call: TRBV3-1
d_call: .
clone_size: many
j_call: TRBJ1-4
cdr3_nt: TGTGCCAGCAGCCAAAGGGGATCCGGGGGGGGACTGTTTTTT
cdr3_aa: CASSQRGSGGGLFF

v_call: TRBV6-1
d_call: TRBD2
clone_size: many
j_call: TRBJ2-7
cdr3_nt: TGTGCCAGCAGTGAATGGCCCTCATGGGGGGGGAGCCACGAGCAGTACTTC
cdr3_aa: CASSEWPSWGGSHEQYF

v_call: TRBV4-1
d_call: TRBD1
clone_size: many
j_call: TRBJ2-1
cdr3_nt: TGCGCCAGCAGCCAGTCCCCCGACAGGGCTAATGAGCAGTTCTTC
cdr3_aa: CASSQSPDRANEQFF

v_call: TRBV3-1
d_call: TRBD2
clone_size: many
j_call: TRBJ2-5
cdr3_nt: TGTGCCAGCAGCCAAGGTATTAGCGGGGAAGAGACCCAGTACTTC
cdr3_aa: CASSQGISGEETQYF

v_call: TRBV9
d_call: TRBD1
clone_size: many
j_call: TRBJ2-7
cdr3_nt: TGTGCCAGCAGCCCATGGGACAGTCCCTACGAGCAGTACTTC
cdr3_aa: CASSPWDSPYEQYF

v_call: TRBV19
d_call: .
clone_size: .
j_call: TRBJ1-1
cdr3_nt: TGTGCCAGTAGTATTACTCACCTGGCTGAAGCTTTCTTT
cdr3_aa: CASSITHLAEAFF

v_call: TRBV20-1
d_call: .
clone_size: .
j_call: TRBJ2-1
cdr3_nt: TGCAGTGCTAGAGTGCGAGGGAGCTACAATGAGCAGTTCTTC
cdr3_aa: CSARVRGSYNEQFF

v_call: TRBV19
d_call: .
clone_size: many
j_call: TRBJ2-1
cdr3_nt: TGTGCCAGTGGAAAAGCAAGCGAGCAGTTCTTC
cdr3_aa: CASGKASEQFF

v_call: TRBV7-8
d_call: .
clone_size: many
j_call: TRBJ1-4
cdr3_nt: TGTGCCAGCAGCTTATATCCCACCGAGGAAAAACTGTTTTTT
cdr3_aa: CASSLYPTEEKLFF

v_call: TRBV20-1
d_call: .
clone_size: many
j_call: TRBJ2-1
cdr3_nt: TGCAGTGCTAGTGAGAAGAGGAATGAGCAGTTCTTC
cdr3_aa: CSASEKRNEQFF

v_call: TRBV6-6
d_call: .
clone_size: many
j_call: TRBJ1-6
cdr3_nt: TGTGCCAGCAGTCAGACCCTTAAGGACCGCCGAACGCCCCTCCACTTT
cdr3_aa: CASSQTLKDRRTPLHF

v_call: TRBV4-2
d_call: .
clone_size: many
j_call: TRBJ2-7
cdr3_nt: TGTGCCAGCAGCCCCCGGACAGAGACCTACGAGCAGTACTTC
cdr3_aa: CASSPRTETYEQYF

v_call: TRBV12-3/TRBV12-4
d_call: TRBD2
clone_size: few
j_call: TRBJ2-2
cdr3_nt: TGTGCCAGCCGGGGGGGGTCCGGGGAGCTGTTTTTT
cdr3_aa: CASRGGSGELFF